This entry features one TCR beta chain sequence. This clonotype was seen only a few times. This receptor's antigen is unknown. This clone may be a read error of a much larger clone one base away. The sample originates from a study of molecular identifiers for immune sequencing clone quantification listed by TCRdb under 2018. General notes on the study: In a replicate experiment, RNA from roughly 21,000 or 96,000 naive CD8 T cells was split into five aliquots, four of which were sequenced. This methods study benchmarked molecular-identifier clustering-based TCR repertoire sequencing (MIDCIRS) and TCR RNA copy counting, using CD8 T cells to do so.

Libraries of naive CD8 T cells were built from approximately 22,000 to 940,000 sorted cells, with 10%, 30% or 50% of the purified RNA used. On a BD FACSAria II, naive CD8 T cells were FACS-sorted as CD8+CD4-CCR7+CD45RA+ and collected into RLT Plus buffer. Around 10 TCR copies' worth of Jurkat RNA were spiked into roughly 17,000-1,100,000 naive CD8 T cell samples to test detection sensitivity. CD8 T cells were enriched with RosetteSep CD8+ T Cell Enrichment Cocktail and Ficoll-Paque, followed by ACK red cell lysis. Library generation was performed with PCR. This sample was sequenced with a NextSeq 500. Bulk TCR libraries were generated as previously described, with the TCR primers listed in Table S5 used. Purification of total RNA was performed with the Qiagen AllPrep DNA/RNA kit. Before analysis, reads from multiple sequencing runs of the same library were pooled. Per the source publication's procedure: Only reads with exact TCR constant sequence were kept, trimmed to 150 nt, and grouped by their 12-nt molecular barcodes. Reads within each barcode group were sub-clustered using a 15% Levenshtein threshold, and quality-weighted consensus sequences were constructed for each RNA molecule. Non-functional sequences were removed, as were lower-count sequences one edit away from another. Barcode sub-clusters with fewer than 20% of the maximum read count were removed, based on fitting two negative binomial distributions. TCRdb reanalyzed the raw reads on its own, using fastp at Q25 for trimming and MiXCR for clone calling, and kept in-frame beta chains. Every distinct CDR3 protein forms one entry, paired with its most common genes and DNA. TCRdb's processing, not the authors' own work, is the source of the V and J calls. In this sample the table shows hundreds of thousands of distinct CDR3 sequences, roughly 25% of which occur a single time. The ten largest account for 0.78% of the sample.

Broad study findings and their caveats: Modeling indicated about 3.1 TCR RNA copies recovered per cell, compared with around 9.8 by digital PCR, which implies a capture efficiency of around 30%. Spiked-in Jurkat TCR RNA equivalent to a single cell was reported to be detectable even among one million naive CD8 T cells. When barcode sub-clustering was left out, chimeric consensus sequences inflated TCR diversity, with chimeras reaching as high as 47%. The naive libraries included spiked-in Jurkat TCR RNA (over nine copies' worth), and this RNA is not part of the donor repertoire. In CMV-specific effector cells, clones with more than 20 RNA copies contained over 99% of molecules, whereas in naive cells such clones contained under 1% of molecules. The sizes of highly expanded clones could end up underestimated when identical TCR molecules share a barcode.

Sequences were obtained from naive CD8+ T cells from blood, with Jurkat cell RNA spiked in. Reading the label with the study, this specimen's cell subset or site is: FACS-sorted CD8+CD4-CCR7+CD45RA+ naive T cells. This clonotype was sampled from a human donor in good health. Some libraries in this study had Jurkat cell RNA spiked in.

The CDR3 here reads CASSLGDREGNRPQHF. At the DNA level, the sequence is TGCGCCAGCAGCTTGGGGGACAGGGAAGGCAATCGGCCCCAGCATTTT. The chain is encoded by TRBV5-1 joined to TRBJ1-5, with 9 bases aligning to TRBD1. Measured from the cysteine to the phenylalanine, the CDR3 is 16 residues long. Only the CDR3 part of the read is kept: 48 bases, read in frame from the first base. In the germline V gene, CDR1 corresponds to SGHRS and CDR2 to YFSETQ.